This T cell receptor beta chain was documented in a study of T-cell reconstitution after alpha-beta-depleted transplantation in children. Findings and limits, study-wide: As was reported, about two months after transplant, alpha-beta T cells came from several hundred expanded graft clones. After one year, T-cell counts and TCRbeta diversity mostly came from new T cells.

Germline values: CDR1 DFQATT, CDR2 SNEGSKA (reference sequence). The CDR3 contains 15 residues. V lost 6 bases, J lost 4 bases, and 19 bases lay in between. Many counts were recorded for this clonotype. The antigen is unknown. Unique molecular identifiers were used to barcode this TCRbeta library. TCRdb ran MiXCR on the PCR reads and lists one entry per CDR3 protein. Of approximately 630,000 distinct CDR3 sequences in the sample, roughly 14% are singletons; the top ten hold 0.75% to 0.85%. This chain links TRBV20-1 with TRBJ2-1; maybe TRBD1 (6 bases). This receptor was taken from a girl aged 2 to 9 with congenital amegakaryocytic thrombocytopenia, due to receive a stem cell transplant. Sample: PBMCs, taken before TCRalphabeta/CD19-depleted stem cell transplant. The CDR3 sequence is CSANAGGQQYNEQFF. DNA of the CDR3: TGCAGTGCCAACGCTGGGGGACAACAATACAATGAGCAGTTCTTC.